A single TCR beta chain is shown here with its context. Sequencing used immunoSEQ multiplex PCR; TCRdb keeps in-frame clones, though not all of them. This table holds approximately 440,000 clones, around 88% found once. This sample stems from a study of blood T cell repertoires in COVID-19. Per germline, CDR1 KGHSH and CDR2 LQKENI. This CDR3 spans 15 amino acids. V was pared by 4 bases and J by 0 bases, with 13 bases between. The rearrangement links TRBV18 to TRBJ2-7; D not resolved. This TCR was sampled from a woman aged 45-65 years with COVID-19, enrolled during active disease. Sequenced material: peripheral blood. The CDR3 loop is CASSLKQLASYEQYF. CDR3 DNA sequence: TGTGCCAGCTCACTAAAACAGTTGGCCTCCTACGAGCAGTACTTC.